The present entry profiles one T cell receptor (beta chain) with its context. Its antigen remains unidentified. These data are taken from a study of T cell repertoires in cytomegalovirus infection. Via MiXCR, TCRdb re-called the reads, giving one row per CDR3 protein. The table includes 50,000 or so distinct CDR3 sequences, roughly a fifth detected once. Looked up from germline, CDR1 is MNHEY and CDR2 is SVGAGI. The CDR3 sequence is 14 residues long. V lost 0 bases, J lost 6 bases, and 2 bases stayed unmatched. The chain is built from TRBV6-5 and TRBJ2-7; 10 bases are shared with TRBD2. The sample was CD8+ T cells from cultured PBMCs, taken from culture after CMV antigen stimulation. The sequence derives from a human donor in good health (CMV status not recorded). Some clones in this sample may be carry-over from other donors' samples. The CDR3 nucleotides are TGTGCCAGCAGTTACTCGGGACTAGCGTTCGAGCAGTACTTC. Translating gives CASSYSGLAFEQYF.